These 27 T cell receptor beta chains were all obtained from the same sample, sequenced in a study of response to subunit inactivated influenza vaccine. MiXCR, applied by TCRdb to the RT-PCR reads, yields one record per CDR3 protein. Of 490,000 or so distinct CDR3 sequences listed, approximately 7.6% are singletons. The source was PBMCs from blood, collected less than 30 months after vaccination. The receptors originated from a man between 50 and 75 years old who received an inactivated influenza vaccine.

This clonotype showed up just a few times. The chain combines TRBV5-1 with TRBJ2-2; D possibly corresponds to TRBD2 (5 bases). This CDR3 region has 16 residues. Germline V gene data show CDR1 as SGHRS and CDR2 as YFSETQ. With 0 bases removed from V and 3 bases from J, the gap between germline ends came to 12 bases. The DNA for the CDR3 is TGCGCCAGCAGCTTGGGTCTAGCCCTGGACACCGGGGAGCTGTTTTTT. Protein: CASSLGLALDTGELFF.

This chain joins TRBV4-3 and TRBJ1-1, with 7 nucleotides matching TRBD1. Germline CDR1 is LGHNA and CDR2 is YSLEER. V was clipped by 2 bases and J by 5 bases; unmatched bases: 5. CDR3 length equals 14 residues. For the CDR3, the DNA is TGCGCCAGCAGCCAAACCAGGGGGGGAACTGAAGCTTTCTTT. Translating gives CASSQTRGGTEAFF.

This clonotype showed up just a few times. The rearrangement joins TRBV20-1 to TRBJ1-6; D is undetermined. The germline gives CDR1 DFQATT, CDR2 SNEGSKA (reference sequence). The germline V and J ends were trimmed by 3 bases and 7 bases, with 7 bases remaining between them. The CDR3 has 12 amino acids. The CDR3 sequence is CSASGPNSPLHF. In DNA, the CDR3 is TGCAGTGCTAGTGGACCCAATTCACCCCTCCACTTT.

This rearrangement joins TRBV6-1 to TRBJ1-4; TRBD1 might be the D (5 bases). The CDR3 length is 14 residues. Trimming took 6 bases from V and 7 from J, leaving 15 bases between them. Germline-derived CDR1 and CDR2 are MNHNS and SASEGT. The CDR3 sequence is CASSLRGTGEKLFF. As DNA, the CDR3 is TGTGCCAGCAGCCTCAGAGGGACGGGTGAAAAACTGTTTTTT.

Only a few counts were recorded for this clonotype. This chain uses TRBV5-4 with TRBJ2-7; no clear D gene. This CDR3 contains 15 residues. Germline values: CDR1 SGHNT, CDR2 YYREEE (reference sequence). Deletions cut 4 bases from V and 4 bases from J, with 18 bases between. This CDR3 reads CASSQKDGLLYEQYF. The CDR3 region has the DNA TGTGCCAGCAGCCAAAAGGACGGGCTTTTATACGAGCAGTACTTC.

The table lists this clonotype with a few counts. The gene calls are TRBV6-2 or TRBV6-3 and TRBJ2-7; D possibly corresponds to TRBD1 (5 bases). Trimming took off 8 bases at V and 6 bases at J, with 17 bases between the two ends. CDR1 and CDR2 (germline): MNHEY, SVGEGT. This CDR3 spans 13 amino acids. CDR3 loop: CASALSQGGEQYF. The CDR3 region has the DNA TGTGCCAGCGCTCTCTCCCAGGGCGGCGAGCAGTACTTC.

This CDR3 reads CAIRTLALAGELFF. CDR3 in DNA: TGTGCCATCAGAACACTAGCCTTGGCCGGGGAGCTGTTTTTT. The chain couples TRBV6-2 or TRBV6-3 to TRBJ2-2, with a tentative D call TRBD2 (6 bases). This CDR3 is built from 14 residues. The germline V and J ends were trimmed by 10 bases and 6 bases, with 18 bases remaining between them. Germline V gene sequence: CDR1 MNHEY, CDR2 SVGEGT.

In this sample, this clonotype turned up many times. The J gene is TRBJ2-1, the V gene TRBV7-9; 7 nucleotides match TRBD2. Germline V CDR1 and CDR2: SEHNR, FQNEAQ (reference sequence). J lost 12 bases, V lost 5 bases, and 1 base had no gene match. CDR3 length equals 10 residues. CDR3 residues: CASSRTRQFF. CDR3 bases: TGTGCCAGCAGCCGGACTAGGCAGTTCTTC.

This clonotype came up many times. The chain carries TRBV27 and TRBJ2-1; D is perhaps TRBD2 (5 bases). Germline CDR1 reads MNHEY; CDR2 reads SMNVEV (reference sequence). The V end lost 0 bases, the J end lost 4 bases, and 13 bases lay between the germline ends. This CDR3 is built from 16 residues. The CDR3 nucleotides are TGTGCCAGCAGTTTATCGACTAACATCCTTTACAATGAGCAGTTCTTC. It translates to CASSLSTNILYNEQFF.

This clonotype was counted at least ten times. V is TRBV25-1 and J is TRBJ1-2; D not resolved. This CDR3 is built from 13 residues. Trimming took 6 bases from V and 2 from J, leaving 10 bases between them. Germline CDR1 is MGHDK and CDR2 is SYGVNS. The CDR3 DNA reads TGTGCCAGCAGCTTTGAGTTAAACTATGGCTACACCTTC. This gives the protein CASSFELNYGYTF.

The V call is TRBV20-1, the J call TRBJ2-7; D assignment may be TRBD1 or TRBD2 (5 bases each). CDR1 is DFQATT, CDR2 SNEGSKA, per germline (reference sequence). This CDR3 region has 13 residues. The CDR3 nucleotides are TGCAGGGGGTTCGGGACGGATCCCCCCCAGCAGTACTTC. This encodes CRGFGTDPPQQYF.

A few counts support this clonotype. The chain joins TRBV11-2 to TRBJ1-6; TRBD1 aligns across 7 bases. The CDR3 length is 15 residues. Germline V gives CDR1 SGHAT, CDR2 FQNNGV. Trimming removed 7 bases from V and 7 bases from J; junction bases left unmatched: 10. The CDR3 here is CASTRSPGGNSPLHF. In nucleotides, the CDR3 is TGTGCCAGCACACGAAGCCCAGGGGGGAATTCACCCCTCCACTTT.

This rearrangement joins TRBV6-2 or TRBV6-3 to TRBJ1-4; the D is unclear. Germline CDR1 and CDR2: MNHEY and SVGEGT. Trimming stripped 5 bases from V and 0 bases from J, with 16 bases between. The CDR3 runs 17 residues. The CDR3 spells CASSPDAGIATNEKLFF. The CDR3 DNA reads as TGTGCCAGCAGTCCTGATGCGGGGATCGCAACTAATGAAAAACTGTTTTTT.

This clonotype was observed a handful of times. V and J are TRBV6-5 and TRBJ1-1, with D perhaps TRBD1 (5 bases). CDR1 and CDR2 (germline): MNHEY, SVGAGI. Trimming removed 7 bases at V and 4 bases at J, with 19 bases between. The CDR3 extends over 15 amino acids. The CDR3, as DNA: TGTGCCAGCACCTACTCACGGGGCTTTGGCACTGAAGCTTTCTTT. The encoded protein is CASTYSRGFGTEAFF.

The chain recombines TRBV4-2 with TRBJ2-3, with TRBD1 matching 8 bases. CDR1 is LGHNA, CDR2 YNFKEQ, per germline. With 0 bases clipped from V and 1 base from J, the junction kept 3 bases outside the gene matches. The length of the CDR3 is 16 residues. The CDR3 is CASSQDWGQGTDTQYF. The CDR3 bases are TGTGCCAGCAGCCAAGATTGGGGACAGGGCACAGATACGCAGTATTTT.

The V and J genes are TRBV27 and TRBJ2-3; 12 bases line up with TRBD2. Germline trimming cut 5 bases from V and 6 bases from J; bases unmatched to any gene: 9. Germline V gene lookup returns CDR1 MNHEY and CDR2 SMNVEV (reference sequence). The CDR3 extends over 16 amino acids. This CDR3 is CASSGLAGGGSDTQYF. The CDR3 bases are TGTGCCAGCAGTGGGCTAGCGGGAGGGGGTTCGGATACGCAGTATTTT.

This clonotype was seen more than once but under ten times. The chain employs TRBV6-7 and TRBJ2-7; 7 bases map to TRBD1. TRBV6-7 is marked as an open reading frame, function uncertain. Trimming cost V 2 bases and J 6 bases; bases outside gene matches: 7. The CDR3 spans 14 residues. The CDR3 spells CASSYRTGVSEQYF. For the CDR3, the DNA is TGTGCCAGCAGTTACCGTACAGGGGTGAGCGAGCAGTACTTC.

This clonotype came up many times. The chain uses TRBV7-9 and TRBJ1-2, with D unclear. V lost 7 bases and J 5 bases, leaving 17 bases between the germline ends. The germline V gene has CDR1 SEHNR and CDR2 FQNEAQ (reference sequence). The CDR3 is 14 amino acids. CDR3 residues: CASTRGGAEYGYTF. The CDR3 DNA sequence: TGTGCCAGCACCCGAGGTGGAGCGGAATATGGCTACACCTTC. Full variable domain (missing parts from reference TRBV7-9 and TRBJ1-2): DTGVSQNPRHKITKRGQNVTFRCDPISEHNRLYWYRQTLGQGPEFLTYFQNEAQLEKSRLLSDRFSAERPKGSFSTLEIQRTEQGDSAMYLCASTRGGAEYGYTFGSGTRLTVV.

Ten or more counts support this clonotype. The chain couples TRBV5-1 to TRBJ2-5, with TRBD1 identical over 10 bases. The CDR3 is 15 residues long. V lost 0 bases, J lost 7 bases, and 6 bases stayed unmatched. CDR1 and CDR2 from the germline V gene are SGHRS and YFSETQ. CDR3 loop: CASSLAGTGEGTQYF. The CDR3 region has the DNA TGCGCCAGCAGCTTGGCCGGGACAGGGGAGGGGACCCAGTACTTC.

This chain links TRBV20-1 with TRBJ2-5; no clear D gene. The V and J ends lost 0 bases and 0 bases respectively, with 11 bases between them. The CDR3 runs 15 residues. Germline CDR1 and CDR2: DFQATT and SNEGSKA (reference sequence). CDR3 coding DNA: TGCAGTGCTAGAGATTCGTCGGATCACCAAGAGACCCAGTACTTC. Translation gives CSARDSSDHQETQYF.

This clonotype has ten or more counts. The chain links TRBV4-3 to TRBJ2-1; D is possibly TRBD1 (6 bases). V lost 0 bases and J lost 7, with 13 bases in between. CDR1 and CDR2 (germline): LGHNA, YSLEER. This CDR3 contains 15 residues. This CDR3 is CASSQDSAGDNEQFF. CDR3 DNA: TGCGCCAGCAGCCAAGATAGTGCAGGGGATAATGAGCAGTTCTTC.

The chain combines TRBV11-1 with TRBJ2-2; 8 bases are a match to TRBD2. This CDR3 has 15 amino acids. With 5 bases clipped from V and 4 bases from J, the junction kept 6 bases outside the gene matches. From germline, CDR1 is SGHAT and CDR2 FQDESV (reference sequence). The CDR3 loop is CASSPGAGVTGELFF. DNA for the CDR3: TGTGCCAGCAGCCCCGGAGCGGGAGTCACCGGGGAGCTGTTTTTT.

The chain has TRBV6-2 or TRBV6-3 and TRBJ2-3; no firm D call. Trimming stripped 10 bases from V and 8 bases from J, with 10 bases between. This CDR3 is 10 amino acids long. The germline V gene has CDR1 MNHEY and CDR2 SVGEGT. CDR3: CAIRKSTQYF. CDR3 nucleotide sequence: TGTGCCATCAGGAAGAGTACGCAGTATTTT.

This clonotype was observed a few times. The chain uses TRBV5-1 and TRBJ2-5, with D possibly called TRBD1 or TRBD2 (5 bases each). V gave up 1 base and J gave up 5 bases, with 15 bases separating them. The CDR3 length is 15 residues. Germline CDR1 is SGHRS and CDR2 is YFSETQ. The CDR3, as DNA: TGCGCCAGCAGCTTGTCTCGAGGGGACGTGGAGACCCAGTACTTC. It codes for CASSLSRGDVETQYF.

The table lists this clonotype with many counts. The V and J genes are TRBV12-3 or TRBV12-4 and TRBJ1-1, with D hard to call. The CDR3 sequence is 11 residues long. The V and J ends lost 3 bases and 7 bases respectively, with 6 bases between them. CDR3 amino acids: CASSFGGEAFF. CDR3 bases: TGTGCCAGCAGTTTCGGCGGTGAAGCTTTCTTT.

The CDR3 spells CASSLAWTYEQYF. Here the CDR3 DNA reads TGTGCCAGCAGCTTAGCTTGGACCTACGAGCAGTACTTC. V usage is TRBV7-2 and J usage is TRBJ2-7; D gene ambiguous. This CDR3 region has 13 residues. V shed 0 bases and J shed 2 bases, with 5 bases lying between them. CDR1 is SGHTA, CDR2 FQGNSA, per germline.

The chain uses TRBV7-8 and TRBJ2-6; D is unclear. Per germline, CDR1 SGHVS and CDR2 FQNEAQ. This CDR3 is built from 16 residues. Trimming stripped 1 base from V and 4 bases from J, with 11 bases between. CDR3 sequence: CASSLVGQAGANVLTF. The CDR3 nucleotides are TGTGCCAGCAGCTTAGTCGGGCAAGCCGGGGCCAACGTCCTGACTTTC.